Listed here are 8 T cell receptor beta chains from one sample, sequenced in a study of blood T cell repertoires in COVID-19 (dated by TCRdb to about 2020). The method behind the library was the immunoSEQ multiplex PCR assay. What TCRdb holds here is the immuneACCESS table cut down to in-frame rearrangements. Part of the clones is not present; checked against another copy, under half of the missing clones reflect an unresolved V gene, and the others are unexplained. This sample gives around 310,000 clones in total; around 91% of them show up just once. The ten top clones hold around 0.98% of the sample. Input material: peripheral blood. Receptor source: a middle-aged woman with COVID-19, enrolled during active disease.

This chain joins TRBV7-6 and TRBJ2-2; 9 bases map to TRBD2. V was pared by 1 base and J by 4 bases, with 7 bases of the junction left unmatched. The CDR3 length is 17 residues. Germline CDR1 is SGHVS and CDR2 is FNYEAQ. The DNA for the CDR3 is TGTGCCAGCAGCTTAGGCGGCGGGGGGGCCATCACCGGGGAGCTGTTTTTT. The encoded protein is CASSLGGGGAITGELFF.

The gene calls are TRBV6-5 and TRBJ2-7; TRBD2 agrees at 9 bases. The germline CDR1 and CDR2 sequences are MNHEY and SVGAGI. With 2 bases clipped from V and 3 bases from J, the junction kept 8 bases outside the gene matches. The CDR3 spans 16 residues. The CDR3 nucleotides read TGTGCCAGCAGTTACCGGGCTAGCGGGGAATACTACGAGCAGTACTTC. It encodes CASSYRASGEYYEQYF.

The chain has TRBV19 and TRBJ2-1; 9 bases map to TRBD1. The ends lost 4 bases at V and 8 bases at J; junction bases unmatched: 9. The length of the CDR3 is 15 residues. CDR1 and CDR2 (germline): LNHDA, SQIVND (reference sequence). This CDR3 reads CASSTTGGSIDEQFF. CDR3 in DNA: TGTGCCAGTAGTACAACAGGGGGCTCTATCGATGAGCAGTTCTTC.

The V call is TRBV15, the J call TRBJ2-1; D possibly corresponds to TRBD2 (6 bases). Trimming removed 5 bases from V and 7 bases from J, with 15 bases in between. This CDR3 region has 14 residues. The V gene's germline CDR1 is LNHNV and CDR2 YYDKDF (reference sequence). The chain's CDR3 is CATSFGGGWNEQFF. CDR3 nucleotide sequence: TGTGCCACCAGCTTTGGGGGAGGATGGAATGAGCAGTTCTTC. Full variable domain (missing parts from reference TRBV15 and TRBJ2-1): DAMVIQNPRYQVTQFGKPVTLSCSQTLNHNVMYWYQQKSSQAPKLLFHYYDKDFNNEADTPDNFQSRRPNTSFCFLDIRSPGLGDTAMYLCATSFGGGWNEQFFGPGTRLTVL.

This clone was seen only once. This sequence joins TRBV11-2 and TRBJ1-5; 7 positions match TRBD1. The V gene end was trimmed by 0 bases and the J gene end by 3 bases; junction bases not matched to a gene: 11. The CDR3 runs to 18 residues. Germline-derived CDR1 and CDR2 are SGHAT and FQNNGV. The CDR3 DNA is TGTGCCAGCAGCTTAGACCTACTAAGACAGGGACCCAATCAGCCCCAGCATTTT. It translates to CASSLDLLRQGPNQPQHF.

This CDR3 reads CASIRESEAFF. The CDR3 region has the DNA TGTGCCAGTATCAGGGAATCTGAAGCTTTCTTT. The rearrangement joins TRBV19 to TRBJ1-1; D perhaps matches TRBD1 (5 bases). CDR3 size: 11 residues. V lost 7 bases and J 6 bases, leaving 9 bases between the germline ends. The V gene's germline CDR1 is LNHDA and CDR2 SQIVND (reference sequence).

The gene calls are TRBV18 and TRBJ1-5; a possible D gene is TRBD1 (5 bases). From germline, CDR1 is KGHSH and CDR2 LQKENI. Trimming removed 5 bases from V and 7 bases from J, with 15 bases in between. This CDR3 region has 14 residues. The CDR3 region has the DNA TGTGCCAGCTCAAACTTGACAGAGAGGCAGCCCCAGCATTTT. Protein: CASSNLTERQPQHF.

This chain links TRBV7-8 with TRBJ2-2, with 10 nucleotides matching TRBD1. CDR3 size: 15 residues. The J segment lost 4 bases and the V segment lost 4 bases, leaving 3 bases of the junction unmatched. The germline gives CDR1 SGHVS, CDR2 FQNEAQ. The DNA for the CDR3 is TGTGCCAGCAGCTCAGGACAGGGGGGCACCGGGGAGCTGTTTTTT. Protein product: CASSSGQGGTGELFF.